The sequence of this T cell receptor (beta chain) was determined in a study of blood T cell repertoires in COVID-19. About the research overall: PBMCs, B-cell-depleted T cells, or T cells were the source of the cDNA or gDNA that made up the material.

The table came from immunoSEQ multiplex PCR; TCRdb's copy has only in-frame clones and leaves some out. The table has fewer than 65,000 clones, 70% to 90% seen once. What was sequenced was peripheral blood. The clonotype originates from a man aged 60 to 75 with acute or convalescent COVID-19.

CDR3 in amino acids: CASSRSRGTGANVLTF. DNA of the CDR3: TGTGCCAGCAGCCGAAGCAGGGGAACTGGGGCCAACGTCCTGACTTTC. This sequence joins TRBV7-9 and TRBJ2-6, with D possibly TRBD1 on 6 matching bases. Germline values: CDR1 SEHNR, CDR2 FQNEAQ (reference sequence). V was cut by 5 bases and J by 2 bases, with 13 bases left in between. The CDR3 extends over 16 amino acids.